This TCR beta chain appears in the sequencing data of a study of T cells in Graves' hyperthyroidism and ophthalmopathy. General study findings and limits: Model-based prediction identified ophthalmopathy a median around seven months prior to its onset.

This CDR3 spans 16 amino acids. Trimming removed 3 bases from V and 0 bases from J, with 12 bases in between. Germline CDR1 is SGHAT and CDR2 is FQNNGV. TCR beta CDR3 sequences were amplified from RNA transcripts. The primer set for the first-round RT-PCR of the TCR CDR3 was HTBI. Each CDR3 protein gets one entry after TCRdb re-called the multiplex PCR reads with MiXCR. The table includes 200,000 to 300,000 distinct CDR3 sequences, approximately 23% detected once. Remarks on this clonotype: Its cognate antigen is unknown.

The chain recombines TRBV11-2 with TRBJ1-5, with a possible D match to TRBD1 (5 bases). Sequenced input: blood. This receptor was obtained from a woman aged 40 to 50 with Graves' ophthalmopathy. CDR3 coding DNA: TGTGCCAGCAGCTTGTCACAGGCTTATAGCAATCAGCCCCAGCATTTT. It codes for CASSLSQAYSNQPQHF.